A single sample gave rise to the 30 T cell receptor beta chains below, sequenced in a study of blood T cell repertoires in COVID-19. Sequencing used immunoSEQ multiplex PCR; TCRdb keeps in-frame clones, though not all of them. The table lists under 250,000 clones, about four fifths of them singletons. The sequenced material came from peripheral blood. These receptors all come from a man aged 25-45 years who had recovered from COVID-19.

The chain combines TRBV6-4 with TRBJ2-3; 7 nucleotides match TRBD1. The CDR3 spans 13 residues. In germline, CDR1 is MRHNA, CDR2 SNTAGT. V shed 4 bases, J shed 6 bases, and the junction held 4 bases outside the gene matches. The CDR3 DNA reads TGTGCCAGCAGTGGAGGGGGCCTCGATACGCAGTATTTT. The encoded protein is CASSGGGLDTQYF.

The chain is built from TRBV27 and TRBJ1-6; 8 nucleotides agree with TRBD1. This CDR3 has 16 residues. J was trimmed by 14 bases and V by 2 bases; bases with no gene match: 14. Germline lookup yields CDR1 MNHEY and CDR2 SMNVEV (reference sequence). The CDR3 DNA reads as TGTGCCAGCAGTTTAACCTCGGACAGGGAGCTAGTCACCCTCCACTTT. Its translation: CASSLTSDRELVTLHF.

The V gene is TRBV6-4, the J gene TRBJ2-2, with 8 bases aligning to TRBD2. With V trimmed by 2 bases and J by 4 bases, 6 bases remained unmatched. The CDR3 extends over 16 amino acids. The germline V gene encodes CDR1 MRHNA and CDR2 SNTAGT. The CDR3 DNA reads as TGTGCCAGCAGTGACGGTGGCGGGGGGAGCACCGGGGAGCTGTTTTTT. Translation gives CASSDGGGGSTGELFF.

This clone was observed a handful of times. The chain couples TRBV5-1 to TRBJ1-1; 7 bases are a match to TRBD1. After removal of 4 bases from V and 4 bases from J, the junction contained 13 bases not matched to a gene. Germline V CDR1 and CDR2: SGHRS, YFSETQ. The CDR3 runs 16 residues. The CDR3: CASSSDRVRRGTEAFF. The CDR3 DNA reads as TGCGCCAGCAGCAGCGACAGGGTAAGGAGGGGCACTGAAGCTTTCTTT.

The chain combines TRBV7-8 with TRBJ1-1; tentatively, D is TRBD1 (6 bases). This CDR3 comprises 13 residues. CDR1 is SGHVS and CDR2 is FQNEAQ in the germline V gene. V lost 5 bases to trimming and J lost 3 bases, with 10 bases between them. CDR3 residues: CASSVTGYTEAFF. The DNA for the CDR3 is TGTGCCAGCAGCGTTACAGGGTACACTGAAGCTTTCTTT.

The chain carries TRBV28 and TRBJ2-5, with 12 bases fitting TRBD2. CDR3 size: 15 residues. Germline assignment: CDR1 MDHEN and CDR2 SYDVKM. Trimming removed 4 bases from V and 5 bases from J; junction bases left unmatched: 5. This CDR3 is CASSSRTSGVETQYF. The CDR3 bases are TGTGCCAGCAGTTCCCGGACTAGCGGGGTTGAGACCCAGTACTTC.

The rearrangement links TRBV7-8 to TRBJ2-2; tentatively, D is TRBD2 (5 bases). V was pared by 5 bases and J by 4 bases, with 14 bases between. The V gene's germline CDR1 is SGHVS and CDR2 FQNEAQ. The CDR3 sequence is 15 residues long. CDR3 residues: CASSPDNGITGELFF. As DNA, the CDR3 is TGTGCCAGCAGCCCAGACAACGGGATCACCGGGGAGCTGTTTTTT. Together with reference TRBV7-8 and TRBJ2-2, the CDR3 gives the full variable domain: GAGVSQSPRYKVAKRGQDVALRCDPISGHVSLFWYQQALGQGPEFLTYFQNEAQLDKSGLPSDRFFAERPEGSVSTLKIQRTQQEDSAVYLCASSPDNGITGELFFGEGSRLTVL.

The chain employs TRBV7-3 and TRBJ2-1; D unresolved. From germline, CDR1 is SGHTA and CDR2 FQGTGA. The CDR3 runs to 15 residues. Between the trimmed V and J ends, which lost 5 bases and 6 bases, there was a span of 17 bases. Here the CDR3 DNA reads TGTGCCAGCAGCCCCGGGTCATCAGCTTCCAATGAGCAGTTCTTC. Protein: CASSPGSSASNEQFF.

The chain uses TRBV4-1 and TRBJ2-7; possible D gene TRBD1, 6 bases. CDR3 length: 16 amino acids. Trimming removed 1 base at V and 0 bases at J, with 13 bases between. Germline CDR1 and CDR2: MGHRA and YSYEKL. The CDR3 spells CASSQGRGGSSYEQYV. In DNA form, the CDR3 reads TGCGCCAGCAGCCAAGGCAGAGGGGGTAGCTCCTACGAGCAGTACGTC.

This sequence joins TRBV14 and TRBJ1-2; D possibly corresponds to TRBD1 (6 bases). Looked up from germline, CDR1 is SGHDN and CDR2 is FVKESK. V was clipped by 3 bases and J by 6 bases, with 8 bases between them. The CDR3 loop spans 12 amino acids. DNA of the CDR3: TGTGCCAGCAGCCAGCAGGGGCATGGCTACACCTTC. Protein: CASSQQGHGYTF. Together with reference TRBV14 and TRBJ1-2, the CDR3 gives the full variable domain: EAGVTQFPSHSVIEKGQTVTLRCDPISGHDNLYWYRRVMGKEIKFLLHFVKESKQDESGMPNNRFLAERTGGTYSTLKVQPAELEDSGVYFCASSQQGHGYTFGSGTRLTVV.

This chain uses TRBV15 with TRBJ1-5; no clear D gene. CDR1 LNHNV and CDR2 YYDKDF come from the germline V gene (reference sequence). The CDR3 is made up of 18 amino acids. V dropped 0 bases and J dropped 0 bases, with 15 bases sitting between them. As DNA, the CDR3 is TGTGCCACCAGCAGAGATTACCGGGGAGGAGGTAGCAATCAGCCCCAGCATTTT. Residues: CATSRDYRGGGSNQPQHF.

The gene calls are TRBV5-4 and TRBJ1-1; D is perhaps TRBD1 (5 bases). Germline V CDR1 and CDR2: SGHNT, YYREEE (reference sequence). V lost 4 bases to trimming and J lost 4 bases, with 14 bases between them. The CDR3 runs 14 residues. The CDR3 sequence is CASSPGFLGTEAFF. In nucleotides, the CDR3 is TGTGCCAGCAGCCCAGGGTTTTTGGGCACTGAAGCTTTCTTT.

This clone was recorded once. V is TRBV6-5 and J is TRBJ1-4; TRBD1 agrees at 7 bases. The CDR3 length is 15 residues. Germline values: CDR1 MNHEY, CDR2 SVGAGI. The V gene end was trimmed by 0 bases and the J gene end by 8 bases; junction bases not matched to a gene: 6. The CDR3 bases are TGTGCCAGCAGTTACTCTGGGACAGTAAGCGAAAAACTGTTTTTT. It codes for CASSYSGTVSEKLFF.

The chain recombines TRBV9 with TRBJ2-5, with 12 bases aligning to TRBD1. Germline CDR1 reads SGDLS; CDR2 reads YYNGEE. This CDR3 contains 16 residues. V lost 4 bases, J lost 5 bases, and 9 bases stayed unmatched. The CDR3, as DNA: TGTGCCAGCAGCCCGGGGGACAGGGGGCGGAAGGAGACCCAGTACTTC. As protein: CASSPGDRGRKETQYF. Variable domain in full (rest from reference TRBV9 and TRBJ2-5): DSGVTQTPKHLITATGQRVTLRCSPRSGDLSVYWYQQSLDQGLQFLIQYYNGEERAKGNILERFSAQQFPDLHSELNLSSLELGDSALYFCASSPGDRGRKETQYFGPGTRLLVL.

The chain employs TRBV5-4 and TRBJ2-1; the match to TRBD1 covers 9 bases. The CDR3 extends over 17 amino acids. CDR1 is SGHNT and CDR2 is YYREEE in the germline V gene (reference sequence). The J segment lost 0 bases and the V segment lost 4 bases, leaving 8 bases of the junction unmatched. CDR3 DNA: TGTGCCAGCAGCATCCGGACAGGGGCGACCTCCTACAATGAGCAGTTCTTC. Its protein product is CASSIRTGATSYNEQFF.

The gene calls are TRBV5-1 and TRBJ1-2; a weak D match, TRBD1 (5 bases). CDR1 and CDR2 (germline): SGHRS, YFSETQ. This CDR3 spans 12 amino acids. The V and J ends lost 1 base and 10 bases respectively, with 11 bases between them. The CDR3: CASSLTGPIYTF. The CDR3 DNA follows: TGCGCCAGCAGCTTGACAGGTCCCATCTACACCTTC. Together with reference TRBV5-1 and TRBJ1-2, the CDR3 gives the full variable domain: KAGVTQTPRYLIKTRGQQVTLSCSPISGHRSVSWYQQTPGQGLQFLFEYFSETQRNKGNFPGRFSGRQFSNSRSEMNVSTLELGDSALYLCASSLTGPIYTFGSGTRLTVV.

The V gene is TRBV7-9, the J gene TRBJ1-1; D might be TRBD1 (5 bases). CDR3 size: 16 residues. The V gene's germline CDR1 is SEHNR and CDR2 FQNEAQ (reference sequence). V was clipped by 7 bases and J by 5 bases, with 23 bases between them. CDR3 nucleotides: TGTGCCAGCACCACCTCCTGGCCAGGGATTACGACTGAAGCTTTCTTT. It yields the protein CASTTSWPGITTEAFF.

The chain recombines TRBV15 with TRBJ2-1; 10 bases agree with TRBD2. CDR1 and CDR2 from the germline V gene are LNHNV and YYDKDF (reference sequence). This CDR3 region has 16 residues. The V gene end was trimmed by 3 bases and the J gene end by 4 bases; junction bases not matched to a gene: 6. Here the CDR3 reads CATSRITSGVYNEQFF. In DNA, the CDR3 is TGTGCCACCAGCAGGATAACTAGCGGGGTGTACAATGAGCAGTTCTTC. The full variable domain, its missing parts supplied by reference TRBV15 and TRBJ2-1, is DAMVIQNPRYQVTQFGKPVTLSCSQTLNHNVMYWYQQKSSQAPKLLFHYYDKDFNNEADTPDNFQSRRPNTSFCFLDIRSPGLGDTAMYLCATSRITSGVYNEQFFGPGTRLTVL.

The V gene is TRBV4-1, the J gene TRBJ1-1; weak D call: TRBD1 (5 bases). Germline CDR1 MGHRA, CDR2 YSYEKL. The length of the CDR3 is 15 residues. The germline V and J ends were trimmed by 1 base and 5 bases, with 14 bases remaining between them. Here the CDR3 reads CASSQGSGGRTEAFF. The CDR3 bases are TGCGCCAGCAGCCAAGGATCGGGGGGTCGGACTGAAGCTTTCTTT.

The J gene is TRBJ1-6, the V gene TRBV2, with D tentatively TRBD1 (6 bases). The V end lost 6 bases, the J end lost 6 bases, and 15 bases lay between the germline ends. The CDR3 length is 15 residues. Germline CDR1 and CDR2: SNHLY and FYNNEI. The CDR3 sequence is CASRERQASNSPLHF. The CDR3 DNA follows: TGTGCCAGCAGAGAACGACAGGCCTCTAATTCACCCCTCCACTTT.

The J gene is TRBJ1-5, the V gene TRBV7-3; 9 nucleotides agree with TRBD1. Per the germline V gene, CDR1 is SGHTA and CDR2 is FQGTGA. This CDR3 contains 15 residues. With V trimmed by 4 bases and J by 2 bases, 3 bases remained unmatched. This chain's CDR3 is CASSSRDRGNQPQHF. In DNA form, the CDR3 reads TGTGCCAGCAGCTCGCGGGACAGGGGCAATCAGCCCCAGCATTTT.

The V gene is TRBV28, the J gene TRBJ1-1, with D possibly being TRBD1 (5 bases). This CDR3 contains 15 residues. CDR1 is MDHEN and CDR2 is SYDVKM in the germline V gene. Trimming cost V 5 bases and J 5 bases, with 18 bases left between them. The CDR3 coding sequence is TGTGCCAGCAGTCCTCCCGTAGGACACGGTACTGAAGCTTTCTTT. This codes for CASSPPVGHGTEAFF.

This chain connects TRBV4-1 to TRBJ1-2; D is possibly TRBD1 (6 bases). Germline CDR1 is MGHRA and CDR2 is YSYEKL. With 4 bases removed from V and 7 bases from J, the gap between germline ends came to 10 bases. The CDR3 length is 12 residues. CDR3 sequence (DNA): TGCGCCAGCAGCCGCGGGGGCAGTGGCTACACCTTC. Encoded protein: CASSRGGSGYTF.

CDR3 in amino acids: CASSPEAEKLFF. DNA for the CDR3: TGTGCCAGCAGCCCCGAGGCAGAAAAACTGTTTTTT. The V and J genes are TRBV3-1 (or the pseudogene TRBV3-2) and TRBJ1-4; D gene uncertain. Germline V gene sequence: CDR1 LGHDT, CDR2 YNNKEL (reference sequence). This CDR3 has 12 amino acids. The V and J ends lost 4 bases and 8 bases respectively, with 8 bases between them.

This clone was found a few times. The chain recombines TRBV9 with TRBJ2-1; 12 bases are shared with TRBD2. V lost 3 bases and J lost 2; bases outside the gene matches: 0. Germline V gene lookup returns CDR1 SGDLS and CDR2 YYNGEE. The CDR3 extends over 15 amino acids. The CDR3 DNA reads as TGTGCCAGCAGCGGGACTAGCGGGGCCTACAATGAGCAGTTCTTC. It translates to CASSGTSGAYNEQFF. The variable domain in full, with the rest retrieved from reference TRBV9 and TRBJ2-1, is DSGVTQTPKHLITATGQRVTLRCSPRSGDLSVYWYQQSLDQGLQFLIQYYNGEERAKGNILERFSAQQFPDLHSELNLSSLELGDSALYFCASSGTSGAYNEQFFGPGTRLTVL.

This sequence joins TRBV27 and TRBJ1-1; no clear D gene. The CDR3 loop spans 13 amino acids. Trimming left V 3 bases short and J 4 bases short, with 9 bases between. In germline, CDR1 is MNHEY, CDR2 SMNVEV (reference sequence). CDR3 amino acids: CASSLGSGTEAFF. The CDR3, as DNA: TGTGCCAGCAGTTTGGGCTCTGGCACTGAAGCTTTCTTT.

The chain is built from TRBV5-4 and TRBJ2-1; 9 bases align to TRBD2. Unmatched junction bases numbered 7, after V lost 4 bases and J lost 8 bases. This CDR3 is 14 amino acids long. CDR1 is SGHNT, CDR2 YYREEE, per germline (reference sequence). CDR3 coding DNA: TGTGCCAGCAGCACAGGGACTAGCAGAGATGAGCAGTTCTTC. It encodes CASSTGTSRDEQFF.

The J gene is TRBJ1-2, the V gene TRBV5-4, with TRBD1 as a possible D gene (5 bases). The CDR3 has 16 residues. Looked up from germline, CDR1 is SGHNT and CDR2 is YYREEE (reference sequence). V was clipped by 2 bases and J by 2 bases, with 16 bases between them. DNA of the CDR3: TGTGCCAGCAGCTTCGCCAATGCGGGGGGGAACTATGGCTACACCTTC. It is translated as CASSFANAGGNYGYTF.

The CDR3 spells CASSPLGGGIREQYF. CDR3 DNA sequence: TGTGCCAGCAGCCCCCTTGGGGGGGGCATACGAGAGCAGTACTTC. V gene TRBV3-1 (or the pseudogene TRBV3-2) combines with J gene TRBJ2-7; TRBD2 might be the D (7 bases). Germline-derived CDR1 and CDR2 are LGHDT and YNNKEL (reference sequence). Trimming took 4 bases from V and 7 from J, leaving 20 bases between them. This CDR3 spans 15 amino acids.

This clone appeared a single time. The chain couples TRBV3-1 (or the pseudogene TRBV3-2) to TRBJ2-7; perhaps TRBD1 as D (5 bases). Germline V CDR1 and CDR2: LGHDT, YNNKEL (reference sequence). Trimming removed 0 bases at V and 3 bases at J, with 12 bases between. This CDR3 is 15 amino acids long. The CDR3 sequence: CASSQDSQGLYEQYF. As DNA, the CDR3 is TGTGCCAGCAGCCAAGATAGTCAGGGCCTCTACGAGCAGTACTTC.